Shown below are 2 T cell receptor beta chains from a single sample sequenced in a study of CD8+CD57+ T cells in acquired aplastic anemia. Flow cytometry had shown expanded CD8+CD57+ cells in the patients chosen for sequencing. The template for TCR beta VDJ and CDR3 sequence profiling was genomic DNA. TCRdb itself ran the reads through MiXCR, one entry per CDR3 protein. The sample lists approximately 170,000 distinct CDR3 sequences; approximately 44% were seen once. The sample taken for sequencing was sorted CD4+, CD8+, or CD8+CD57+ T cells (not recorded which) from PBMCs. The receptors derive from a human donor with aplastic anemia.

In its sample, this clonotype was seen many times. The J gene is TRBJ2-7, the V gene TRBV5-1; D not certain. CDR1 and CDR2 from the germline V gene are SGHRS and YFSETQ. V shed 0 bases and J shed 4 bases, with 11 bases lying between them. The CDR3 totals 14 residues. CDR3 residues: CASSLGVILYEQYF. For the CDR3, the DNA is TGCGCCAGCAGCTTGGGGGTCATACTTTACGAGCAGTACTTC.

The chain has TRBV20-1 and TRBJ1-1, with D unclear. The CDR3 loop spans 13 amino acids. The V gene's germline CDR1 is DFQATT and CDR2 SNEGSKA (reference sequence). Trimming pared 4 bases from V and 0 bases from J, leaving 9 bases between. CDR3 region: CSATGRMNTEAFF. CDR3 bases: TGCAGTGCTACCGGACGGATGAACACTGAAGCTTTCTTT.